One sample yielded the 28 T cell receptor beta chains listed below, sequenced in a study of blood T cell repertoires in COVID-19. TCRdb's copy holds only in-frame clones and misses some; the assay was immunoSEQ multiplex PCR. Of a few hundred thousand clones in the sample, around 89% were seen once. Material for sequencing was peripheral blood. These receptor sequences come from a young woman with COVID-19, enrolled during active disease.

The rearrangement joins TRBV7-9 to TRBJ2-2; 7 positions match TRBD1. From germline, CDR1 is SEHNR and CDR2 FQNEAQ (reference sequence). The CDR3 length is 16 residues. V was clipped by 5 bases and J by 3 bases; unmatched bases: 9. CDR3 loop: CASSQGQILYTGELFF. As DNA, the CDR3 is TGTGCCAGCAGCCAGGGACAGATTCTATACACCGGGGAGCTGTTTTTT.

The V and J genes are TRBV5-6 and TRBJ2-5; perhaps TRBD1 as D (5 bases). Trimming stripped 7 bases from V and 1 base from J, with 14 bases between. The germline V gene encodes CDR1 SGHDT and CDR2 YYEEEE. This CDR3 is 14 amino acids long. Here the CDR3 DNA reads TGTGCCAGCGGCTATATAGGGGTCCAAGAGACCCAGTACTTC. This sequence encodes CASGYIGVQETQYF.

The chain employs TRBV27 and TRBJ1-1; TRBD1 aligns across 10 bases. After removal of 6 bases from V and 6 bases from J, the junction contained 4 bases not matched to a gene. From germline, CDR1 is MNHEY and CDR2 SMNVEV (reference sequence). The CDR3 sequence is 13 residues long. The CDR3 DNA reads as TGTGCCAGCAGCCGGGACAGGGGTCCTGAAGCTTTCTTT. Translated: CASSRDRGPEAFF.

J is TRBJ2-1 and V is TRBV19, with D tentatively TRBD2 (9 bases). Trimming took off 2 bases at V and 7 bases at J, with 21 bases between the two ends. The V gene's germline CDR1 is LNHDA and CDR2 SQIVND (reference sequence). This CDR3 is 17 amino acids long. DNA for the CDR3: TGTGCCAGTAGTATAAGGTCTAGCGGGACAGGAAGGAATGAGCAGTTCTTC. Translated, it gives CASSIRSSGTGRNEQFF.

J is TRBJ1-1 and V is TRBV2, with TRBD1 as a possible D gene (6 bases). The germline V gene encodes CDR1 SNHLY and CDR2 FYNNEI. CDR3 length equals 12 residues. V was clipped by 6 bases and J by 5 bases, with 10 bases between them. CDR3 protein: CASRTGRTEAFF. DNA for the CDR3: TGTGCCAGCAGGACAGGTCGGACTGAAGCTTTCTTT. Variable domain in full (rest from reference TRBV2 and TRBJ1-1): EPEVTQTPSHQVTQMGQEVILRCVPISNHLYFYWYRQILGQKVEFLVSFYNNEISEKSEIFDDQFSVERPDGSNFTLKIRSTKLEDSAMYFCASRTGRTEAFFGQGTRLTVV.

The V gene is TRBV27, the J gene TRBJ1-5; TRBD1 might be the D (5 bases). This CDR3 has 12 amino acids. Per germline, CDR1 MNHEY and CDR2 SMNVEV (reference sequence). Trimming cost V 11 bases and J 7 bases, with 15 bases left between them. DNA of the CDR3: TGTGCCGCAAAAACGGGGGGACAGCCCCAGCATTTT. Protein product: CAAKTGGQPQHF.

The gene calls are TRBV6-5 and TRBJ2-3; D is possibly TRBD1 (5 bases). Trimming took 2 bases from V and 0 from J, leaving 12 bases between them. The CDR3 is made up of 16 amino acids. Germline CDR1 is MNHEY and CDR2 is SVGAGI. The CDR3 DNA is TGTGCCAGCAGTTACGGGGCAGCCCTTAGCACAGATACGCAGTATTTT. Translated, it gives CASSYGAALSTDTQYF.

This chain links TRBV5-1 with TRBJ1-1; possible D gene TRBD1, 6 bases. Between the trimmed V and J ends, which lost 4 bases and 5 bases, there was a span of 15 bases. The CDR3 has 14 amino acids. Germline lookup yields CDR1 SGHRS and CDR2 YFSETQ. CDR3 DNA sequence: TGCGCCAGCAGCCCCTTACAGGGTCTAACTGAAGCTTTCTTT. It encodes CASSPLQGLTEAFF. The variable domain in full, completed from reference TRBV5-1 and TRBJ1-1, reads KAGVTQTPRYLIKTRGQQVTLSCSPISGHRSVSWYQQTPGQGLQFLFEYFSETQRNKGNFPGRFSGRQFSNSRSEMNVSTLELGDSALYLCASSPLQGLTEAFFGQGTRLTVV.

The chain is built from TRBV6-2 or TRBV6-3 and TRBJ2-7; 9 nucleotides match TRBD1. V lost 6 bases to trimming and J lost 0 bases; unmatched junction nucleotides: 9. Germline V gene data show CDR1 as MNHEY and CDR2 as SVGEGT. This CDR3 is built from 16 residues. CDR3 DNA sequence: TGTGCCAGCAGCCCCGCGGGGACAGGGAGCTCCTACGAGCAGTACTTC. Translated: CASSPAGTGSSYEQYF.

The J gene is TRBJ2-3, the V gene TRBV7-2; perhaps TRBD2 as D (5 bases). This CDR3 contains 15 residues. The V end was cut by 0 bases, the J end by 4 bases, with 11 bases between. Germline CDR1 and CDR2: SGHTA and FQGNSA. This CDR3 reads CASSLAPSSPDTQYF. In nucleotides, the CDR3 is TGTGCCAGCAGCTTAGCGCCTAGCTCGCCAGATACGCAGTATTTT.

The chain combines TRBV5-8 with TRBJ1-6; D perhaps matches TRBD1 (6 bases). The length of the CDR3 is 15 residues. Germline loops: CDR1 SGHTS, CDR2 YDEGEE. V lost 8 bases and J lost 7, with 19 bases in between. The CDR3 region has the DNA TGTGCCAGTATACAGGGATGGGCGGAAAATTCACCCCTCCACTTT. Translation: CASIQGWAENSPLHF.

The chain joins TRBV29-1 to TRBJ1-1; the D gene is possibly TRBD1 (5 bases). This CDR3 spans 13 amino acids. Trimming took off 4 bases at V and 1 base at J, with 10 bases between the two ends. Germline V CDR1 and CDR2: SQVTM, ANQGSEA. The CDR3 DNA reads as TGCAGCGTTGGGGAGGGGACGAACACTGAAGCTTTCTTT. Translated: CSVGEGTNTEAFF.

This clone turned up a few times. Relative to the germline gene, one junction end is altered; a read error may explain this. This CDR3 is CASRYSDADSYEQYF. The CDR3 DNA follows: TGTGCCAGCAGATACTCTGACGCGGACTCCTACGAGCAGTACTTC. V gene TRBV6-5 combines with J gene TRBJ2-7; the D is unclear. This CDR3 region has 15 residues. Looked up from germline, CDR1 is MNHEY and CDR2 is SVGAGI.

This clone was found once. The CDR3 DNA follows: TGCGCCAGCAGCTCCCAGGGGCATCTGACAGGGTACGGAGATGAGCAGTTCTTC. It is translated as CASSSQGHLTGYGDEQFF. The V call is TRBV4-3, the J call TRBJ2-1; 7 nucleotides align to TRBD1. CDR1 is LGHNA, CDR2 YSLEER, per germline. V lost 5 bases to trimming and J lost 8 bases; unmatched junction nucleotides: 21. The CDR3 has 18 residues.

CDR3 DNA sequence: TGCGCCAGCAGCTTGGCCCCGGGGGGAAGGGACTTGACCCCACAATCAGAGCAGTTCTTC. Translating it yields CASSLAPGGRDLTPQSEQFF. The rearrangement uses TRBV5-1 and TRBJ2-1, with 7 positions matching TRBD2. The V and J ends lost 0 bases and 10 bases, in that order; junction bases with no gene match: 25. CDR1 and CDR2 from the germline V gene are SGHRS and YFSETQ. This CDR3 contains 20 residues.

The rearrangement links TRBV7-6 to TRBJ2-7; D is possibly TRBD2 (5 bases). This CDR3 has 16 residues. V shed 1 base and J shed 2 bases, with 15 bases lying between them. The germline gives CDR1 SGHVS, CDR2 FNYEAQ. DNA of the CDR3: TGTGCCAGCAGCTTAGGCCCCCGGGGTACGACCTACGAGCAGTACTTC. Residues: CASSLGPRGTTYEQYF.

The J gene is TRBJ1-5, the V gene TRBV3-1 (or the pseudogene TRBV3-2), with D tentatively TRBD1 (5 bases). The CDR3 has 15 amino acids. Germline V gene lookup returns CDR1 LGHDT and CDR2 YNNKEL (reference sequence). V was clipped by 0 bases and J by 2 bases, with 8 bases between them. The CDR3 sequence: CASSQDLTGNQPQHF. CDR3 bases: TGTGCCAGCAGCCAAGATTTGACAGGCAATCAGCCCCAGCATTTT.

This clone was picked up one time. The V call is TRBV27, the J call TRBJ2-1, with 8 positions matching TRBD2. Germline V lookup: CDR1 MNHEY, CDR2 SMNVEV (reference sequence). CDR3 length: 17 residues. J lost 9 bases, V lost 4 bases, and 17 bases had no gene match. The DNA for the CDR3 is TGTGCCAGCAGTTCCTCCTCGATGATTCGGCTAGCGGGTGAGCAGTTCTTC. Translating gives CASSSSSMIRLAGEQFF.

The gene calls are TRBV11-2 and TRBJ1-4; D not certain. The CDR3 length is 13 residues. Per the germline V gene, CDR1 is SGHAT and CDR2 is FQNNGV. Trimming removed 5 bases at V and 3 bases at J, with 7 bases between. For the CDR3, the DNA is TGTGCCAGCAGCCCGTTATCTAATGAAAAACTGTTTTTT. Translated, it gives CASSPLSNEKLFF.

The CDR3 loop is CASSRLGGAGTEAFF. The CDR3 nucleotides are TGCGCCAGCAGCCGTTTGGGGGGGGCTGGCACTGAAGCTTTCTTT. This chain connects TRBV4-3 to TRBJ1-1; D possibly corresponds to TRBD1 (6 bases). The CDR3 runs to 15 residues. Trimming removed 4 bases from V and 4 bases from J, with 16 bases in between. CDR1 is LGHNA and CDR2 is YSLEER in the germline V gene.

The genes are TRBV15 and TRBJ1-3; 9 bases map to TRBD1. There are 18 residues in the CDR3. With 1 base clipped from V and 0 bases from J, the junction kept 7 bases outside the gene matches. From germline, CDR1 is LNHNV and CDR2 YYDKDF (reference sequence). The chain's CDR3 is CATSRGDRAPLSGNTIYF. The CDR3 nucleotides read TGTGCCACCAGCAGAGGGGACAGGGCGCCCCTCTCTGGAAACACCATATATTTT.

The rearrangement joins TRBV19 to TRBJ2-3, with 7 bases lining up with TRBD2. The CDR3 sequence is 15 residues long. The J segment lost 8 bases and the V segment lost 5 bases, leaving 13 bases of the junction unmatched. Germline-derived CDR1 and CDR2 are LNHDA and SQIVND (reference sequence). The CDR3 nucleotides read TGTGCCAGTAGTCCGGGACTATTGGGGGGGGGTACGCAGTATTTT. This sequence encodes CASSPGLLGGGTQYF.

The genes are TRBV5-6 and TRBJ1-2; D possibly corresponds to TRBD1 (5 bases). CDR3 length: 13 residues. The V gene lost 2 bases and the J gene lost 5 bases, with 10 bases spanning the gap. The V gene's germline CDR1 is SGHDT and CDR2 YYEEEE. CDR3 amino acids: CASSLGTEYGYTF. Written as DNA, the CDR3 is TGTGCCAGCAGCTTAGGGACTGAGTATGGCTACACCTTC.

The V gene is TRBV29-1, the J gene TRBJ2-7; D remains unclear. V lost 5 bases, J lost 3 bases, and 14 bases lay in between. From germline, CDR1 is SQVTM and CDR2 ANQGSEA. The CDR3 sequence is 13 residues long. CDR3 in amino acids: CSVHWAENYEQYF. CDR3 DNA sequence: TGCAGCGTTCATTGGGCCGAGAACTACGAGCAGTACTTC.

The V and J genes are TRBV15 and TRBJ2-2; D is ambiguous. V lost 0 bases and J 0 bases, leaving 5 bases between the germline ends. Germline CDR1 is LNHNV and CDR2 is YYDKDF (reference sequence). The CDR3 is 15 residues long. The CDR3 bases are TGTGCCACCAGCAGAGATGAGGCGAACACCGGGGAGCTGTTTTTT. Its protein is CATSRDEANTGELFF.

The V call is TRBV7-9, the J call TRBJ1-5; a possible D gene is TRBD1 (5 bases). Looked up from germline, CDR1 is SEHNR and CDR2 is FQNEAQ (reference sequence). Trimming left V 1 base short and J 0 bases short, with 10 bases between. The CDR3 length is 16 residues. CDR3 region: CASSLGSGNSNQPQHF. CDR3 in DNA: TGTGCCAGCAGCTTAGGTTCAGGGAATAGCAATCAGCCCCAGCATTTT.

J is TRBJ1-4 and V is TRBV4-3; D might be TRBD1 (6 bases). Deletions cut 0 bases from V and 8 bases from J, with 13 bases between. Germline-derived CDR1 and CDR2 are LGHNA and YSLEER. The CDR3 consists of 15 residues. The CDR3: CASSQDRVRGEKLFF. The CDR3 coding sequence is TGCGCCAGCAGCCAAGATAGAGTCAGGGGCGAAAAACTGTTTTTT.

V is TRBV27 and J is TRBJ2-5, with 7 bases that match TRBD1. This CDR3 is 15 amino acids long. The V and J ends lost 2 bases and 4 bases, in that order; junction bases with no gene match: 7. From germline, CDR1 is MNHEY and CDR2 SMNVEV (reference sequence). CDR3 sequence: CASSLVQGLGETQYF. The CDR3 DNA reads TGTGCCAGCAGTTTAGTACAGGGGTTGGGAGAGACCCAGTACTTC.